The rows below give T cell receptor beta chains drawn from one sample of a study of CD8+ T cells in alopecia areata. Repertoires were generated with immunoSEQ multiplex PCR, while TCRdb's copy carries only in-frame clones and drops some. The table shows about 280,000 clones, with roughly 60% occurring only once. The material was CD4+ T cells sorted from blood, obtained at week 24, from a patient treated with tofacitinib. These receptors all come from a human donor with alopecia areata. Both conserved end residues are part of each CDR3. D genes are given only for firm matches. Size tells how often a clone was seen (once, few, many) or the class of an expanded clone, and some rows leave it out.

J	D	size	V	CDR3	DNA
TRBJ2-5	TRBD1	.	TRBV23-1	CASSHSGTGRKEETQYF	TGCGCCAGCAGTCACTCGGGGACAGGGCGGAAGGAAGAGACCCAGTACTTC
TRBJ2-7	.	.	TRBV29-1	CSVEIRGTYEQYF	TGCAGCGTTGAGATACGCGGAACCTACGAGCAGTACTTC
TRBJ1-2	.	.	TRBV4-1	CASSQVGGLDYGYTF	TGCGCCAGCAGCCAAGTGGGGGGCTTGGACTATGGCTACACCTTC
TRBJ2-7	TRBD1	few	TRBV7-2	CASSQDRTSSYEQYF	TGTGCCAGCAGCCAGGACAGGACCAGCTCCTACGAGCAGTACTTC
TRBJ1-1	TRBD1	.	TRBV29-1	CSVWGDSRKATEAFF	TGCAGCGTTTGGGGGGACAGTAGAAAGGCTACTGAAGCTTTCTTT
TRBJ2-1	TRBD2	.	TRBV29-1	CSSLSAGGSPNEQFF	TGCAGCTCCCTATCGGCGGGGGGCTCCCCCAATGAGCAGTTCTTC
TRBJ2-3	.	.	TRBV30	CAWSVNPPWGRAYNTDTQYF	TGTGCCTGGAGTGTAAACCCCCCTTGGGGCAGGGCCTACAACACAGATACGCAGTATTTT
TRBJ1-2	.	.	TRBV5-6	CASSLSGTNYGYTF	TGTGCCAGCAGCTTGAGCGGCACCAACTATGGCTACACCTTC
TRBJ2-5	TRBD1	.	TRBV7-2	CASSFSGTGERETQYF	TGTGCCAGCAGCTTTTCCGGGACAGGAGAGCGGGAGACCCAGTACTTC
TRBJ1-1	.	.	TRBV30	CAWNSWNTEAFF	TGTGCCTGGAACTCATGGAACACTGAAGCTTTCTTT
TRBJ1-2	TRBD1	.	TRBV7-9	CASSWEQGALGYTF	TGTGCCAGCAGCTGGGAGCAGGGGGCGCTTGGCTACACCTTC
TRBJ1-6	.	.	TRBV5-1	CASSLEGLDSPLHF	TGCGCCAGCAGCTTGGAAGGGCTGGATTCACCCCTCCACTTT
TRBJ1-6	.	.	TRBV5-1	CASSRGPGGSDSPLHF	TGCGCCAGCAGTCGAGGACCGGGGGGCAGCGATTCACCCCTCCACTTT
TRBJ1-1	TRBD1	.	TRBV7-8	CASRLGQADVNTEAFF	TGTGCCAGCAGACTTGGACAGGCTGATGTGAACACTGAAGCTTTCTTT
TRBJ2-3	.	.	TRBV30	CAWSQDWATDTQYF	TGTGCCTGGAGTCAGGACTGGGCGACAGATACGCAGTATTTT
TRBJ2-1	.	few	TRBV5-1	CASSSGVYIDNEQFF	TGCGCCAGCAGCTCAGGGGTTTATATCGACAATGAGCAGTTCTTC
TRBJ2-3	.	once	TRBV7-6	CASSLASTDTQYF	TGTGCCAGCAGCTTAGCTAGCACAGATACGCAGTATTTT
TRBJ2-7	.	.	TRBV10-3	CASGARDRSYEQYF	TGTGCCTCCGGAGCCCGGGACCGATCCTACGAGCAGTACTTC
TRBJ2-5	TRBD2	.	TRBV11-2	CASSLIAGGPLLAQYF	TGTGCCAGCAGCTTAATAGCGGGGGGGCCCTTGCTGGCCCAGTACTTC
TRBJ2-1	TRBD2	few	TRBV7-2	CASSLASLGAGGNEQFF	TGTGCCAGCAGCTTAGCGAGTTTAGGAGCGGGGGGGAATGAGCAGTTCTTC